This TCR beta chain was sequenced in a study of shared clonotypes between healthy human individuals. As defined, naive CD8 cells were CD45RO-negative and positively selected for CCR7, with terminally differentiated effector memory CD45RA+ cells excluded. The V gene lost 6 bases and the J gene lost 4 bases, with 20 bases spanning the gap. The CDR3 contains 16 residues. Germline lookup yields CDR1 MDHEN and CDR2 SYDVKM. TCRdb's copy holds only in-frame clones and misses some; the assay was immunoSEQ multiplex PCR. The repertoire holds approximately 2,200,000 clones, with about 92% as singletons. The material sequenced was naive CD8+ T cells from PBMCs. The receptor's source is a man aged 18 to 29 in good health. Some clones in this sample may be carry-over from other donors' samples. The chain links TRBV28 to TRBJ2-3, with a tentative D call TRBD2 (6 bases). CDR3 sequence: CASRRDFSRIPDTQYF. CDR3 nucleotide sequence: TGTGCCAGCAGAAGGGACTTTTCACGTATTCCAGATACGCAGTATTTT.